This T cell receptor beta chain was documented in a study of T cell changes during pregnancy in multiple sclerosis. The CDR3 runs 14 residues. Per germline, CDR1 PRHDT and CDR2 FYEKMQ (reference sequence). Trimming cost V 0 bases and J 5 bases, with 7 bases left between them. Measured with immunoSEQ multiplex PCR; TCRdb has only the in-frame clones, and not every one. Of about 50,000 clones detected, 91% appear once; the ten largest clones hold about 9.4%. Source: CD8+ T cells from peripheral blood mononuclear cells, taken after pregnancy. The receptor was isolated from a female donor with multiple sclerosis, enrolled in a pregnancy study. The genes are TRBV13 and TRBJ1-4, with D maybe TRBD1 (5 bases). Written as DNA, the CDR3 is TGTGCCAGCAGCTTAGGCAGGGTAAATGAAAAACTGTTTTTT. Translating it yields CASSLGRVNEKLFF. Full variable domain (rest looked up from reference TRBV13 and TRBJ1-4): AAGVIQSPRHLIKEKRETATLKCYPIPRHDTVYWYQQGPGQDPQFLISFYEKMQSDKGSIPDRFSAQQFSDYHSELNMSSLELGDSALYFCASSLGRVNEKLFFGSGTQLSVL.